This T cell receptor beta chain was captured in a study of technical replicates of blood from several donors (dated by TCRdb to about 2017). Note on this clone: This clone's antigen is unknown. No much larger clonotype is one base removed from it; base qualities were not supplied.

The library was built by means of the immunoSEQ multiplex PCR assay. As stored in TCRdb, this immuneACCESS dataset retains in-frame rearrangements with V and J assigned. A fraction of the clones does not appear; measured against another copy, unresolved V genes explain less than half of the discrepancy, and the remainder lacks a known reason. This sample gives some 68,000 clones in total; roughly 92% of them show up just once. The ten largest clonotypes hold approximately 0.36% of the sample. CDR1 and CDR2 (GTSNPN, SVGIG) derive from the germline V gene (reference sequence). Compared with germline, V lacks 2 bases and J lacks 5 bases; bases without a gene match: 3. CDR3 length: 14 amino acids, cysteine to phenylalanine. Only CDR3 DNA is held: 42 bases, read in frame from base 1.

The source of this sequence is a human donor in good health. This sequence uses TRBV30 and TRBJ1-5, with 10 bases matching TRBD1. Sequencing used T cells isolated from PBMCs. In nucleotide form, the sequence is TGTGCCTGGAGTCCGGGGACAGGGGATCAGCCCCAGCATTTT. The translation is CAWSPGTGDQPQHF.